This T cell receptor beta chain appears in the sequencing data of a study of T cell changes during pregnancy in multiple sclerosis (dated by TCRdb to about 2019). Context from the whole study: Changes in the T cell repertoire over the course of pregnancy were examined in this study in women with multiple sclerosis.

The CDR3 spans 13 residues, from the cysteine through the phenylalanine. Left in the record is the CDR3 DNA by itself, 39 bases read in frame from the first base. CDR1 is given as MNHNS and CDR2 as SASEGT, both from the germline V gene. Trimming removed 5 bases from V and 7 bases from J, leaving 12 bases between the germline ends. Remarks on this clone: No cognate antigen has been identified for it. No quality values exist for individual bases; no much larger clone is one base distant.

Preparation of the library involved the immunoSEQ multiplex PCR assay. The table comes from immuneACCESS by way of TCRdb, which keeps in-frame sequences with V and J called. Part of the clones is missing from these tables; in studies checked, under half for an unresolved V gene and the rest for unknown reasons. This sample gives 45,000 to 70,000 clones in total; 90% to 95% of them show up just once. The ten most abundant clones make up around 2.8% of the sample. The rearrangement joined TRBV6-1 to TRBJ1-5; TRBD1 might be the D gene, on 6 matching bases. This material consisted of peripheral blood, taken in the third trimester of pregnancy. The sequence derives from a female donor in good health, enrolled as a control in a pregnancy study. The CDR3 corresponds to CASSPDRIQPQHF. The DNA sequence reads TGTGCCAGCAGTCCCGACAGGATCCAGCCCCAGCATTTT.